This T cell receptor (beta chain) originates from a study of blood T cell repertoires in COVID-19. At the level of the study: Specimens from acute and convalescent COVID-19 originated in the United States, Italy and Spain. T cells, B-cell-depleted T cells, or PBMCs provided the cDNA or gDNA that served as material.

There are 15 residues in the CDR3. Germline CDR1 and CDR2: SGHDT and YYEEEE. V lost 4 bases, J lost 9 bases, and 10 bases stayed unmatched. The method was immunoSEQ multiplex PCR; TCRdb's version includes in-frame clones alone and lacks a portion of them. Among about 80,000 clones listed, roughly nine tenths were seen once. V is TRBV5-6 and J is TRBJ2-1; 10 bases match TRBD2. The receptor was isolated from a man aged 25 to 40 with acute or convalescent COVID-19. Sequencing was carried out using peripheral blood. CDR3 nucleotides: TGTGCCAGCAGCACTCCTAGCGGGAGCATGAGTGAGCAGTTCTTC. Translating gives CASSTPSGSMSEQFF. The full variable domain, rest sourced from reference TRBV5-6 and TRBJ2-1, is DAGVTQSPTHLIKTRGQQVTLRCSPKSGHDTVSWYQQALGQGPQFIFQYYEEEERQRGNFPDRFSGHQFPNYSSELNVNALLLGDSALYLCASSTPSGSMSEQFFGPGTRLTVL.